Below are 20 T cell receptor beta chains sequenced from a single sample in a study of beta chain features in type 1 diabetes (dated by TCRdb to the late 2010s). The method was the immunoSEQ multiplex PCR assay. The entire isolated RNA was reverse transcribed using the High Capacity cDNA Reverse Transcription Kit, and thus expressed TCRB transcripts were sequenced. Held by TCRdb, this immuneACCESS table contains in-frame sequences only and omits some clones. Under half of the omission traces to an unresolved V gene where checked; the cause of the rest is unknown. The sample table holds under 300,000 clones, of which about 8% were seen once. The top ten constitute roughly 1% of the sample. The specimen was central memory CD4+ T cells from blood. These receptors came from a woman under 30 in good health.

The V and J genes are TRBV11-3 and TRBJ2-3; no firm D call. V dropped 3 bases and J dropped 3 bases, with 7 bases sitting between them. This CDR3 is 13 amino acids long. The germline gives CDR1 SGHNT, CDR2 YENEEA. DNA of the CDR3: TGTGCCAGCAGCTTCCAGGTTACAGATACGCAGTATTTT. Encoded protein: CASSFQVTDTQYF.

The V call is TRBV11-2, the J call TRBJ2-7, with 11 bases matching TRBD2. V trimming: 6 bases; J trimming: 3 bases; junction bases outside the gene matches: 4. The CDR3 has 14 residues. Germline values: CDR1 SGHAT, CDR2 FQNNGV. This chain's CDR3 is CASSGTSGYYEQYF. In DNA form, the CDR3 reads TGTGCCAGCAGTGGGACTAGCGGCTACTACGAGCAGTACTTC.

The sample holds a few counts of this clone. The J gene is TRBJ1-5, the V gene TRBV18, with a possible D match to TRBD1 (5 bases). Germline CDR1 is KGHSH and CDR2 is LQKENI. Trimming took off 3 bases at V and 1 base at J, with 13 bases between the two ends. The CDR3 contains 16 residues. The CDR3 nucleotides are TGTGCCAGCTCACCGGGACGTGGGATCAGCAATCAGCCCCAGCATTTT. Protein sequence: CASSPGRGISNQPQHF.

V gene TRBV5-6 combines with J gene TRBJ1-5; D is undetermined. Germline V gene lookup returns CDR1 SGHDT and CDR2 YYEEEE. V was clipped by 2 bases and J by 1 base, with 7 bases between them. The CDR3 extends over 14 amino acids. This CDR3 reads CASSLGMSNQPQHF. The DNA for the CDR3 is TGTGCCAGCAGCTTAGGGATGAGCAATCAGCCCCAGCATTTT.

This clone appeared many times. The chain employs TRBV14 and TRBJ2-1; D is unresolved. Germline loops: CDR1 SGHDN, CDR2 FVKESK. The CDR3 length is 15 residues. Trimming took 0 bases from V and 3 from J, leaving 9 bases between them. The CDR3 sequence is CASSQERRIYNEQFF. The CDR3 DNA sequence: TGTGCCAGCAGCCAAGAAAGGCGGATCTACAATGAGCAGTTCTTC. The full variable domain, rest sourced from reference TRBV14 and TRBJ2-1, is EAGVTQFPSHSVIEKGQTVTLRCDPISGHDNLYWYRRVMGKEIKFLLHFVKESKQDESGMPNNRFLAERTGGTYSTLKVQPAELEDSGVYFCASSQERRIYNEQFFGPGTRLTVL.

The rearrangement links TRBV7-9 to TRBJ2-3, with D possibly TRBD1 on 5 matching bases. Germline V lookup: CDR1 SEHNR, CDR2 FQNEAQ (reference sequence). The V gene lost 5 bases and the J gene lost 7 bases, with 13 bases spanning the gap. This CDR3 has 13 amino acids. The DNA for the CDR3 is TGTGCCAGCAGCGACACGACAGTAAATACGCAGTATTTT. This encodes CASSDTTVNTQYF. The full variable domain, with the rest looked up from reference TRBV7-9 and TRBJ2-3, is DTGVSQNPRHKITKRGQNVTFRCDPISEHNRLYWYRQTLGQGPEFLTYFQNEAQLEKSRLLSDRFSAERPKGSFSTLEIQRTEQGDSAMYLCASSDTTVNTQYFGPGTRLTVL.

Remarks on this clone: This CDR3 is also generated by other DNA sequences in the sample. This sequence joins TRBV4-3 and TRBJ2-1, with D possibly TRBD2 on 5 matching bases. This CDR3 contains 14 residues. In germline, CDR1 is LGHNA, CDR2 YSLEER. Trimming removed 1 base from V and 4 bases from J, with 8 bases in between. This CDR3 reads CASSQASSYNEQFF. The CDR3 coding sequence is TGCGCCAGCAGCCAAGCTAGCAGTTACAATGAGCAGTTCTTC.

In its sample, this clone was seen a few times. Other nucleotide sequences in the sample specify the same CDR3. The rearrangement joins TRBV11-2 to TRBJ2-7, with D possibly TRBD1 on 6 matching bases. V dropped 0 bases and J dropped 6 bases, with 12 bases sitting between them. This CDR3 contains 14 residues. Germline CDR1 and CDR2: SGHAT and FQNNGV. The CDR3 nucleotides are TGTGCCAGCAGCTTAGACAGAAGGGGGATCGAGCAGTACGTC. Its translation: CASSLDRRGIEQYV.

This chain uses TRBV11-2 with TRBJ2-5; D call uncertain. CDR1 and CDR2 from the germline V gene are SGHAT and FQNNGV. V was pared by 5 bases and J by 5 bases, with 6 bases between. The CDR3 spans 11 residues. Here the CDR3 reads CASSIGETQYF. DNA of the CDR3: TGTGCCAGCAGCATAGGGGAGACCCAGTACTTC.

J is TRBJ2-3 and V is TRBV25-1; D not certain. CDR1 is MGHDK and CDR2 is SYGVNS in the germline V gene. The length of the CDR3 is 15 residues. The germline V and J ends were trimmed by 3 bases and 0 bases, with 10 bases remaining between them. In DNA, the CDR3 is TGTGCCAGCAGTGAGTCTTTGGCTAGCACAGATACGCAGTATTTT. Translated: CASSESLASTDTQYF.

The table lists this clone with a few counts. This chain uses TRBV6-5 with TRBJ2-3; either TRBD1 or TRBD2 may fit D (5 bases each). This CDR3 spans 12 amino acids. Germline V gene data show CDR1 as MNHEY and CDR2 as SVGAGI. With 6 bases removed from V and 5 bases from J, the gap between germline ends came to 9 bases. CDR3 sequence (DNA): TGTGCCAGCAGGGGGGTTATAGATACGCAGTATTTT. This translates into CASRGVIDTQYF.

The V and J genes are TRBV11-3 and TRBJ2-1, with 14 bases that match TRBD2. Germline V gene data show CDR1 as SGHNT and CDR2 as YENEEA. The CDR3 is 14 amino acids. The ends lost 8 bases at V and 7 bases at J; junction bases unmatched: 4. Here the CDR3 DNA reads TGTGCCAGCGAAGGGACTAGCGGGAGAAATGAGCAGTTCTTC. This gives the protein CASEGTSGRNEQFF.

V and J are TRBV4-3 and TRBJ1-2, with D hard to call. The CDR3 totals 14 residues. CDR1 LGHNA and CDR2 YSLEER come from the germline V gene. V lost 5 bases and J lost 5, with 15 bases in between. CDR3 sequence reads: CASSFKAQTYGYTF. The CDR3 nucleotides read TGCGCCAGCAGCTTCAAGGCACAGACTTATGGCTACACCTTC.

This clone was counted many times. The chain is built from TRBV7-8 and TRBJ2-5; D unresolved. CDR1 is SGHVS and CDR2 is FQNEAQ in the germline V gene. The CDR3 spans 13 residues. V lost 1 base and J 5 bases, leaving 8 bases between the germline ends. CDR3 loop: CASSLGVVETQYF. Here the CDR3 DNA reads TGTGCCAGCAGCTTAGGAGTGGTGGAGACCCAGTACTTC.

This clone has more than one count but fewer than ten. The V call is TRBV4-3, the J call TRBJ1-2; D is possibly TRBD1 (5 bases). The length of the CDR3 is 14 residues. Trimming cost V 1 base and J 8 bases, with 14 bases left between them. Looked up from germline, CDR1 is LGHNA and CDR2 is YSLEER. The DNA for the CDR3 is TGCGCCAGCAGCCAAGCTGCGGGGGAGATCGGCTACACCTTC. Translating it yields CASSQAAGEIGYTF.

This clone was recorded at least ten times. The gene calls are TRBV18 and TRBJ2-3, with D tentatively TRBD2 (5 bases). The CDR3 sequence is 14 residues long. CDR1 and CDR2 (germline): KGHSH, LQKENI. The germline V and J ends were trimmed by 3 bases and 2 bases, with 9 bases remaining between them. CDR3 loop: CASSPRGPTDTQYF. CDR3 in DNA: TGTGCCAGCTCACCTAGAGGGCCCACAGATACGCAGTATTTT.

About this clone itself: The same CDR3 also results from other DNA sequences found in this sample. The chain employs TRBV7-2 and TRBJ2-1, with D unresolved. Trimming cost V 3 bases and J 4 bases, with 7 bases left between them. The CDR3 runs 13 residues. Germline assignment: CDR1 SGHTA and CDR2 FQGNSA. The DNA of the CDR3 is TGTGCCAGCAGCTTCCAGGCTTACAATGAGCAGTTCTTC. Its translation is CASSFQAYNEQFF.

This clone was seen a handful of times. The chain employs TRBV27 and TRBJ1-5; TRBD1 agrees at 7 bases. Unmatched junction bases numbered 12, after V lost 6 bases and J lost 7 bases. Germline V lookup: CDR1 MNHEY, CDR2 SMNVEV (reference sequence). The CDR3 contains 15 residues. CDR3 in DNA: TGTGCCAGCAGCCGCGAAACGACAGGGAGGCAGCCCCAGCATTTT. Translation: CASSRETTGRQPQHF.

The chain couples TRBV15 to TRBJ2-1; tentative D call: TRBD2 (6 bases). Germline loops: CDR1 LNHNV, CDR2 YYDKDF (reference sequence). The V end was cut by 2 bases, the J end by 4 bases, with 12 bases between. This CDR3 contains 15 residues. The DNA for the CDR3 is TGTGCCACCAGCAGACGGGAGACTATTTACAATGAGCAGTTCTTC. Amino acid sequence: CATSRRETIYNEQFF.

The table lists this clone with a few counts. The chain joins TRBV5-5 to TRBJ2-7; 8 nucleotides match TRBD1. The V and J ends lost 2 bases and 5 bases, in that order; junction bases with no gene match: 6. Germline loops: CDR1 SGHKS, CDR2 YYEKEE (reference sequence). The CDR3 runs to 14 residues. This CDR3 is CASSFRPGQDEQYF. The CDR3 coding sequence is TGTGCCAGCAGCTTCCGTCCGGGACAGGACGAGCAGTACTTC.